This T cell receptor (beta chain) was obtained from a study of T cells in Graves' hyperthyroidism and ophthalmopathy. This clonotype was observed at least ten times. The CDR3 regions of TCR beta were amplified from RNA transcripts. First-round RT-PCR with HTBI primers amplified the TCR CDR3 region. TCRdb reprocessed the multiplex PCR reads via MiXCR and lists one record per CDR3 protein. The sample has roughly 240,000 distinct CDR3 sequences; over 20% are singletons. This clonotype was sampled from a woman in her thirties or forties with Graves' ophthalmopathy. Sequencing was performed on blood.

The CDR3 loop reads CASSEEAGGPYEQYF. CDR3 DNA sequence: TGTGCCAGCAGTGAGGAAGCGGGAGGGCCTTACGAGCAGTACTTC. The chain links TRBV2 to TRBJ2-7; TRBD2 matches 10 bases. Germline CDR1 SNHLY, CDR2 FYNNEI. The CDR3 consists of 15 residues. V shed 3 bases and J 4 bases; nucleotides not matched to a gene: 6.